This T cell receptor (beta chain) was recovered during a study of radiation and T cells in renal cell carcinoma. Time point in this sample: blood 2 weeks post-SBRT. Treatment meaning: 15 Gy SBRT to primary tumor, nephrectomy 4 weeks later. Blood was sampled at baseline, 2 weeks and 4 weeks after SBRT. Clear cell pathology was present in this patient's renal cell carcinoma. CDR1 and CDR2 from the germline V gene are SGHNT and YYREEE (reference sequence). Trimming took 4 bases from V and 2 from J; bases not matched to a gene: 7. This CDR3 has 15 amino acids. Clones were sequenced by immunoSEQ multiplex PCR, and TCRdb holds only the in-frame ones, with some missing. The repertoire holds some 130,000 clones, with more than 75% as singletons. In regard to this clone: Its antigen is unknown.

Study-level results: Top tumor clonotypes rose in blood 2 weeks post-radiation, then contracted.

The clonotype comes from a woman in her 70s with renal cell carcinoma. The chain has TRBV5-4 and TRBJ2-7; the match to TRBD1 covers 9 bases. This sample comprised blood, obtained from a patient whose treatment included radiotherapy and nephrectomy. The CDR3 DNA reads as TGTGCCAGCAGCCGGAACGGACAGGGGACCTACGAGCAGTACTTC. This encodes CASSRNGQGTYEQYF.